This T cell receptor (beta chain) was captured in a study of blood T cell repertoires in COVID-19. Sequencing was performed with immunoSEQ multiplex PCR; in TCRdb, only in-frame clones are kept and a portion is missing. The sample contains 150,000 to 250,000 clones, just under 85% of which appear only once. Per the germline V gene, CDR1 is LNHNV and CDR2 is YYDKDF (reference sequence). Trimming cost V 0 bases and J 0 bases, with 6 bases left between them. The CDR3 has 15 amino acids. This clonotype originated in a human donor with acute or convalescent COVID-19. The donor label of this sample is uncertain. The gene calls are TRBV15 and TRBJ1-3; D not resolved. Sequenced: peripheral blood. Here the CDR3 reads CATSRERSSGNTIYF. CDR3 DNA sequence: TGTGCCACCAGCAGAGAGAGGAGCTCTGGAAACACCATATATTTT. The variable domain in full, with the rest retrieved from reference TRBV15 and TRBJ1-3, is DAMVIQNPRYQVTQFGKPVTLSCSQTLNHNVMYWYQQKSSQAPKLLFHYYDKDFNNEADTPDNFQSRRPNTSFCFLDIRSPGLGDTAMYLCATSRERSSGNTIYFGEGSWLTVV.